This T cell receptor beta chain was recorded in a study of blood T cells in healthy people across ages. Study observations and caveats: Diversity was estimated from one million T cells, and these estimates were considered underestimates. Unsorted PBMCs ruled out conclusive naive versus antigen-experienced comparison. Age brought a roughly linear fall in TCR beta diversity measured per million T cells.

Comments on this clonotype: Its antigen is unidentified.

Primed by a sample-barcoded 5' primer and a J-beta primer mix, a second PCR proceeded for about 6 to 12 cycles. TCRdb re-analysed the 5' RACE reads in MiXCR, keeping a single row per CDR3 protein. Among roughly 680,000 distinct CDR3 sequences listed, 52% were seen once. This CDR3 comprises 15 residues. From germline, CDR1 is SQVTM and CDR2 ANQGSEA. V gave up 4 bases and J gave up 2 bases, with 17 bases separating them. Donors ranged from roughly 6 to 95 years old and were healthy Caucasians in Russia. The chain combines TRBV29-1 with TRBJ1-2; the D is unclear. The sample consisted of blood. This receptor was taken from a woman older than 75 in good health. CDR3 residues: CSVVPAHPLNYGYTF. The CDR3 region has the DNA TGCAGCGTTGTCCCAGCCCACCCATTGAACTATGGCTACACCTTC.